This TCR beta chain stems from a study of T cell repertoires in breast cancer. In the study overall: Breast cancer patients gave tumors, lymph nodes and blood; healthy donors gave blood.

The length of the CDR3 is 14 residues. This clonotype was seen a single time. At one boundary the junction diverges from the germline segment, which might be a read error. An expanded emulsion RT-PCR with primers for all TCR V genes paired CD8+ T cell chains. A second nested PCR with blocking oligonucleotides suppressed unpaired genes. TCRdb reanalysed the emulsion pairing reads using MiXCR and keeps one entry per CDR3 protein. Found here are roughly 40,000 distinct CDR3 sequences, over 40% of them singletons; the top ten hold 60% to 75%. This receptor was taken from a pool of human donors with breast cancer or a healthy control (not recorded which). Material for sequencing was CD8+ T cells. The V and J genes are TRBV12-3 or TRBV12-4 and TRBJ2-1; perhaps TRBD1 as D (6 bases). The CDR3 DNA is TGTGCCAGCAGTCGGCCTACAGGGTACAATGGGCAGTTCTTC. Protein: CASSRPTGYNGQFF.